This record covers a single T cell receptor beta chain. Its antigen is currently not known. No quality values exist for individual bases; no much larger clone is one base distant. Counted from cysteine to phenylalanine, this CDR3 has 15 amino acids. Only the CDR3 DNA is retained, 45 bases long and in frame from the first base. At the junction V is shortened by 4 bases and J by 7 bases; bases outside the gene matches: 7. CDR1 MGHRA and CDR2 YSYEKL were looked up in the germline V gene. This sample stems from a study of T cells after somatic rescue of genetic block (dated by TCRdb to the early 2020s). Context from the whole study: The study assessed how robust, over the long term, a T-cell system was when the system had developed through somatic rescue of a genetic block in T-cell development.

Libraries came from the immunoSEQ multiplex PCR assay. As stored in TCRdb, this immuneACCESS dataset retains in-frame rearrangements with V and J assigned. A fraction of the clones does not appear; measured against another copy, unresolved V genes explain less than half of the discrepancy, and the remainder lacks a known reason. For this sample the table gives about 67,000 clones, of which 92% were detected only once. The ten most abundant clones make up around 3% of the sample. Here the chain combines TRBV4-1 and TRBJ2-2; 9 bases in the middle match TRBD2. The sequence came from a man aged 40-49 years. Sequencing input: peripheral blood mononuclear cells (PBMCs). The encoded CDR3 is CASSPSRGGSGELFF. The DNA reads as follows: TGCGCCAGCAGCCCTTCGCGGGGGGGTAGCGGGGAGCTGTTTTTT.